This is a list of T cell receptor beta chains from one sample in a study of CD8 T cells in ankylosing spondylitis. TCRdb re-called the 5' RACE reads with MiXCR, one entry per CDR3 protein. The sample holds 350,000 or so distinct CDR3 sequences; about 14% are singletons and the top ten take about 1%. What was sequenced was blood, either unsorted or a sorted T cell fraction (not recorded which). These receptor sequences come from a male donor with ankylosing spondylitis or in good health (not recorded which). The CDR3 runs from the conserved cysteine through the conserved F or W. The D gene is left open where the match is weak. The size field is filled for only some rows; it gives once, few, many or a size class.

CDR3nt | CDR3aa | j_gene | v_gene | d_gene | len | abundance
TGTGCCATCCCTCCGCCGGAGCGGACCGGGGAGCTGTTTTTT | CAIPPPERTGELFF | TRBJ2-2 | TRBV10-3 | - | 14 | -
TGTGCCAGCAGCCCCTCGGCGGGAGGCGCCTACGAGCAGTACTTC | CASSPSAGGAYEQYF | TRBJ2-7 | TRBV12-3/TRBV12-4 | TRBD2 | 15 | -
TGTGCCAGCACCCGGACAGGGGACACCTATGGCTACACCTTC | CASTRTGDTYGYTF | TRBJ1-2 | TRBV6-2/TRBV6-3 | TRBD1 | 14 | few
TGTGCCAGCAGTTTAGACGGTCCTAATGAAAAACTGTTTTTT | CASSLDGPNEKLFF | TRBJ1-4 | TRBV12-3/TRBV12-4 | - | 14 | few
TGCGCCAGCAGCTGGGGACAGGGTCCAGATACGCAGTATTTT | CASSWGQGPDTQYF | TRBJ2-3 | TRBV5-1 | TRBD1 | 14 | many
TGTGCCAGCAGCCCCCAGGGGGAGCAAGGGCAGTTCTTC | CASSPQGEQGQFF | TRBJ2-1 | TRBV5-4 | TRBD1 | 13 | -
TGTGCCAGCAGCATAGCCTACAATGAGCAGTTCTTC | CASSIAYNEQFF | TRBJ2-1 | TRBV2 | - | 12 | few
TGCGCCAGCAGCCAAGGGAGGGGGAAATCGAATGGGCAGTACTTC | CASSQGRGKSNGQYF | TRBJ2-7 | TRBV4-1 | - | 15 | few
TGTGCCGGTGCCCGGACAGAAGGCGAGCAGTACTTC | CAGARTEGEQYF | TRBJ2-7 | TRBV6-6 | - | 12 | few
TGTGCCAGTGGAACGAGGGCACTCGGTCCCGAGCAGTACTTC | CASGTRALGPEQYF | TRBJ2-7 | TRBV6-1 | - | 14 | -
TGTGCCATGGGCCTTGGACACCACTACGAGCAGTACTTC | CAMGLGHHYEQYF | TRBJ2-7 | TRBV7-9 | - | 13 | -
TGTGCCAGCAGGAGAGGAACCGGGGAGCTGTTTTTT | CASRRGTGELFF | TRBJ2-2 | TRBV12-3/TRBV12-4 | - | 12 | few
TGCAGCGTCGGCACAGGGTACCAAAATCAGCCCCAGCATTTT | CSVGTGYQNQPQHF | TRBJ1-5 | TRBV29-1 | - | 14 | -
TGTGCCAGCAGCCCGACATTGGACAGCTACGAGCAGTACTTC | CASSPTLDSYEQYF | TRBJ2-7 | TRBV6-1 | - | 14 | few
TGTGCCAGCAGGAAGGGACTAGGGGGGTCTAACACCGGGGAGCTGTTTTTT | CASRKGLGGSNTGELFF | TRBJ2-2 | TRBV12-3/TRBV12-4 | TRBD2 | 17 | few
TGTGCCAGCAGCCGGGGACTAGCGGGTCCGAACACCGGGGAGCTGTTTTTT | CASSRGLAGPNTGELFF | TRBJ2-2 | TRBV7-2 | TRBD2 | 17 | -
TGCAGTGCTAGAGCCGGGGGACTATCCTACGAGCAGTACTTC | CSARAGGLSYEQYF | TRBJ2-7 | TRBV20-1 | TRBD2 | 14 | -
TGTGCCAGCAGTCCGGGACAGGGGTCCGGGGAGCTGTTTTTT | CASSPGQGSGELFF | TRBJ2-2 | TRBV12-3/TRBV12-4 | TRBD1 | 14 | many
TGTGCCAGCAGTTTAAGCACCAAATACTACGAGCAGTACTTC | CASSLSTKYYEQYF | TRBJ2-7 | TRBV12-3/TRBV12-4 | - | 14 | few
TGCAGTGCTAGTCCACTAGCGGGGCTTGGTACGCAGTATTTT | CSASPLAGLGTQYF | TRBJ2-3 | TRBV20-1 | TRBD2 | 14 | -
TGTGCCAGCTCACCACTCGGGGGGAAGCAGTACTTC | CASSPLGGKQYF | TRBJ2-7 | TRBV18 | TRBD2 | 12 | -
TGTGCCAGCAGATGGGACAATGAGCAGTTCTTC | CASRWDNEQFF | TRBJ2-1 | TRBV12-3/TRBV12-4 | - | 11 | many